This TCR beta chain was sequenced during a study of response to subunit inactivated influenza vaccine. Study-level points and caveats: Few new T cells, the authors suggested, are recruited by each seasonal influenza vaccination.

TCRdb redid the calling of the RT-PCR reads with MiXCR, one entry per CDR3 protein. In the table there are roughly 670,000 distinct CDR3 sequences, around 15% of which are singletons. Concerning this clonotype itself: Its matching antigen is unknown.

J was trimmed by 3 bases and V by 6 bases; bases with no gene match: 12. Germline CDR1 and CDR2: MNHEY and SVGEGT. This CDR3 is built from 16 residues. This TCR was sampled from a man aged 45-60 years who received an inactivated influenza vaccine. The rearrangement links TRBV6-2 or TRBV6-3 to TRBJ2-7; 9 bases fit TRBD2. Sequenced here: PBMCs from blood, sampled approximately 15 days before vaccination. The CDR3 DNA reads TGTGCCAGCAGCTCCCTTGCGGGGGGGCTTGTCTACGAGCAGTACTTC. The encoded protein is CASSSLAGGLVYEQYF.